This entry lists 24 T cell receptor beta chains sequenced from one sample in a study of cytomegalovirus exposure and HLA in healthy donors. PCR was performed using 60 Vbeta and 13 Jbeta primers. Measured with immunoSEQ multiplex PCR; TCRdb has only the in-frame clones, and not every one. The sample consists of 120,000 or so clones, more than 75% of them appearing once. The sample taken for sequencing was PBMCs. These receptor sequences come from a man in his late teens or twenties in good health and CMV-seronegative.

V gene TRBV6-6 combines with J gene TRBJ2-4; tentative D call: TRBD1 (5 bases). Germline values: CDR1 MNHNY, CDR2 SVGAGI (reference sequence). The V end was cut by 0 bases, the J end by 0 bases, with 9 bases between. The CDR3 contains 16 residues. The CDR3 sequence: CASSYSDTLAKNIQYF. DNA for the CDR3: TGTGCCAGCAGTTACTCGGACACGCTAGCCAAAAACATTCAGTACTTC.

CDR3 nucleotide sequence: TGTGCCAGCAGCCGTGGACAGGGAGAGCAGTACTTC. Protein product: CASSRGQGEQYF. The chain is built from TRBV11-3 and TRBJ2-7; 8 positions agree with TRBD1. Germline-derived CDR1 and CDR2 are SGHNT and YENEEA. This CDR3 region has 12 residues. V dropped 5 bases and J dropped 7; count of bases not matched to a gene: 4.

The chain uses TRBV29-1 and TRBJ1-2, with D tentatively TRBD1 (5 bases). Trimming shortened V by 7 bases and J by 6 bases, and 6 bases separated the two germline ends. This CDR3 comprises 9 residues. Germline CDR1 and CDR2: SQVTM and ANQGSEA. CDR3 DNA: TGCAGCGAAGGGGATGGCTACACCTTC. Protein sequence: CSEGDGYTF.

V gene TRBV27 combines with J gene TRBJ2-7; 8 bases fit TRBD2. CDR3 length: 13 amino acids. The J segment lost 3 bases and the V segment lost 8 bases, leaving 6 bases of the junction unmatched. Germline CDR1 reads MNHEY; CDR2 reads SMNVEV (reference sequence). The CDR3 region is CASAGRGSYEQYF. The CDR3 DNA reads TGTGCCAGCGCCGGGAGGGGGAGCTACGAGCAGTACTTC.

The chain joins TRBV7-9 to TRBJ2-2, with 11 positions matching TRBD2. After removal of 4 bases from V and 5 bases from J, the junction contained 12 bases not matched to a gene. The germline CDR1 and CDR2 sequences are SEHNR and FQNEAQ (reference sequence). CDR3 length: 18 residues. CDR3 bases: TGTGCCAGCAGCTCTCGGGGCAGCGGGACTAGCGGAACCGGGGAGCTGTTTTTT. Translated, it gives CASSSRGSGTSGTGELFF.

The CDR3 DNA reads TGTGCCAGCAGCTCCCCCCGACTAGAATTTGAGGCTTTCTTT. This sequence encodes CASSSPRLEFEAFF. The chain is built from TRBV6-5 and TRBJ1-1; no reliable D call. The V gene's germline CDR1 is MNHEY and CDR2 SVGAGI. Trimming shortened V by 6 bases and J by 11 bases, and 22 bases separated the two germline ends. The CDR3 totals 14 residues.

The chain employs TRBV27 and TRBJ2-1; 15 bases agree with TRBD2. In germline, CDR1 is MNHEY, CDR2 SMNVEV (reference sequence). The CDR3 contains 15 residues. The trim removed 3 bases at V and 11 bases at J, leaving 5 bases unmatched. The CDR3 here is CASSFGLAGGRQQFF. CDR3 sequence (DNA): TGTGCCAGCAGTTTCGGACTAGCGGGGGGGCGGCAGCAGTTCTTC.

This rearrangement joins TRBV29-1 to TRBJ2-4; 7 bases map to TRBD1. The V segment lost 2 bases and the J segment 3 bases; nucleotides outside the gene matches: 7. Germline V gene data show CDR1 as SQVTM and CDR2 as ANQGSEA. The CDR3 is made up of 15 amino acids. The chain's CDR3 is CSVESRGTDKNIQYF. CDR3 coding DNA: TGCAGCGTTGAATCCCGTGGGACAGACAAAAACATTCAGTACTTC.

The chain is built from TRBV5-1 and TRBJ2-3; tentative D call: TRBD2 (5 bases). Germline V CDR1 and CDR2: SGHRS, YFSETQ. The CDR3 is 15 residues long. V lost 0 bases to trimming and J lost 3 bases, with 11 bases between them. The CDR3 loop reads CASSLVGLATDTQYF. The CDR3 nucleotides read TGCGCCAGCAGCTTGGTAGGCCTAGCTACAGATACGCAGTATTTT.

In this sample, this clone turned up a few times. The rearrangement uses TRBV15 and TRBJ1-6, with D possibly TRBD1 on 5 matching bases. Germline lookup yields CDR1 LNHNV and CDR2 YYDKDF (reference sequence). The V end was cut by 5 bases, the J end by 2 bases, with 13 bases between. The CDR3 contains 16 residues. The CDR3 protein is CATSVGAGTYNSPLHF. The DNA of the CDR3 is TGTGCCACCAGCGTAGGGGCCGGAACCTATAATTCACCCCTCCACTTT.

This rearrangement joins TRBV6-1 to TRBJ1-5, with TRBD1 as a possible D gene (6 bases). V was cut by 1 base and J by 0 bases, with 13 bases left in between. Germline V gene sequence: CDR1 MNHNS, CDR2 SASEGT. CDR3 length: 17 residues. The CDR3: CASSEDRALYSNQPQHF. CDR3 nucleotide sequence: TGTGCCAGCAGTGAAGACAGGGCCCTATATAGCAATCAGCCCCAGCATTTT.

The chain is built from TRBV19 and TRBJ2-1, with D perhaps TRBD1 (6 bases). Trimming left V 3 bases short and J 10 bases short, with 22 bases between. From germline, CDR1 is LNHDA and CDR2 SQIVND (reference sequence). The CDR3 is made up of 16 amino acids. CDR3 DNA sequence: TGTGCCAGTAGTATGTTGGTAGGAACAGGGAAAGGAGAGCAGTTCTTC. Amino acids: CASSMLVGTGKGEQFF.

The V gene is TRBV6-5, the J gene TRBJ1-2, with unresolved D. Germline CDR1 reads MNHEY; CDR2 reads SVGAGI. CDR3 length: 16 amino acids. Between the trimmed V and J ends, which lost 0 bases and 10 bases, there was a span of 21 bases. The CDR3 protein is CASSYSIFQAEMIYTF. The CDR3 DNA reads TGTGCCAGCAGTTACTCGATTTTTCAGGCCGAGATGATCTACACCTTC.

The chain employs TRBV13 and TRBJ2-7, with 11 nucleotides matching TRBD1. Trimming took 4 bases from V and 6 from J; bases not matched to a gene: 2. Germline V gene sequence: CDR1 PRHDT, CDR2 FYEKMQ (reference sequence). CDR3 length equals 13 residues. CDR3 bases: TGTGCCAGCAGCTCCGGGACAGGGGGCGAGCAGTACTTC. Translated: CASSSGTGGEQYF.

This chain links TRBV15 with TRBJ2-5; 7 nucleotides line up with TRBD2. There are 14 residues in the CDR3. V lost 0 bases to trimming and J lost 5 bases; unmatched junction nucleotides: 3. Per the germline V gene, CDR1 is LNHNV and CDR2 is YYDKDF (reference sequence). The CDR3 DNA is TGTGCCACCAGCAGAGAGAAGCGGGGCGAGACCCAGTACTTC. Its translation is CATSREKRGETQYF.

For this clone: Mismatch with germline at one junction end may stem from a read error. The chain is built from TRBV9 and TRBJ2-6; a weak D match, TRBD1 (6 bases). This CDR3 comprises 17 residues. From germline, CDR1 is SGDLS and CDR2 YYNGEE. For the CDR3, the DNA is TGTGCCAGCAGCGGGCCCCGGGCAGGGGATGGGGCCGACGTCCTGACTTTC. Protein: CASSGPRAGDGADVLTF.

The J gene is TRBJ2-1, the V gene TRBV4-3; D not certain. CDR1 and CDR2 (germline): LGHNA, YSLEER. The CDR3 covers 15 residues. V shed 2 bases and J shed 1 base, with 9 bases lying between them. CDR3 region: CASSQRGGSYNEQFF. The CDR3, as DNA: TGCGCCAGCAGCCAAAGAGGTGGTTCCTACAATGAGCAGTTCTTC.

Notes on this clone: The same CDR3 can be traced to other DNA sequences in this sample. The V and J genes are TRBV29-1 and TRBJ2-5; TRBD2 matches 7 bases. The CDR3 is 14 amino acids. CDR1 SQVTM and CDR2 ANQGSEA come from the germline V gene. The V gene end was trimmed by 7 bases and the J gene end by 1 base; junction bases not matched to a gene: 9. Here the CDR3 reads CSAREGPAQETQYF. CDR3 DNA sequence: TGCAGCGCAAGGGAGGGCCCCGCCCAAGAGACCCAGTACTTC.

The chain is built from TRBV4-2 and TRBJ2-6; possibly TRBD1 for D (6 bases). CDR3 size: 17 residues. Trimming pared 0 bases from V and 1 base from J, leaving 10 bases between. Germline CDR1 LGHNA, CDR2 YNFKEQ. CDR3 loop: CASSQDQGTSGANVLTF. The CDR3 nucleotides are TGTGCCAGCAGCCAAGATCAGGGGACATCTGGGGCCAACGTCCTGACTTTC.

This clone appeared a single time. This chain joins TRBV7-3 and TRBJ2-5; 9 bases map to TRBD1. The CDR3 runs to 14 residues. Looked up from germline, CDR1 is SGHTA and CDR2 is FQGTGA. Trimming removed 4 bases from V and 3 bases from J; junction bases left unmatched: 3. The CDR3 sequence: CASSSTGGEETQYF. CDR3 DNA: TGTGCCAGCAGCTCCACAGGGGGCGAAGAGACCCAGTACTTC.

The chain has TRBV27 and TRBJ2-7; 11 nucleotides align to TRBD1. The V gene end was trimmed by 4 bases and the J gene end by 7 bases; junction bases not matched to a gene: 6. CDR1 MNHEY and CDR2 SMNVEV come from the germline V gene (reference sequence). This CDR3 is 14 amino acids long. This chain's CDR3 is CASSSGTGGREQYF. The CDR3 nucleotides are TGTGCCAGCAGTTCCGGGACAGGGGGGAGAGAGCAGTACTTC.

The chain couples TRBV4-1 to TRBJ1-5, with D possibly TRBD1 on 6 matching bases. Germline values: CDR1 MGHRA, CDR2 YSYEKL. Trimming pared 5 bases from V and 3 bases from J, leaving 14 bases between. This CDR3 contains 15 residues. The CDR3 is CASSGDRDINQPQHF. As DNA, the CDR3 is TGCGCCAGCAGCGGGGACCGGGACATCAATCAGCCCCAGCATTTT.

The V call is TRBV4-2, the J call TRBJ2-3, with 14 bases identical to TRBD2. The CDR3 is 19 residues long. The V gene end was trimmed by 4 bases and the J gene end by 0 bases; junction bases not matched to a gene: 9. Germline V lookup: CDR1 LGHNA, CDR2 YNFKEQ. The CDR3 region has the DNA TGTGCCAGCAGCCTTCAGGGACTAGCGGGGGCCCCTAGCACAGATACGCAGTATTTT. Its translation is CASSLQGLAGAPSTDTQYF.

This sequence joins TRBV27 and TRBJ1-4; weak D call: TRBD1 (5 bases). The length of the CDR3 is 17 residues. V dropped 0 bases and J dropped 8 bases, with 19 bases sitting between them. Germline V gene data show CDR1 as MNHEY and CDR2 as SMNVEV (reference sequence). The CDR3 DNA reads as TGTGCCAGCAGTTTATCCCCCTCCGGGGGGAGGGAAGAAAAACTGTTTTTT. Translated, it gives CASSLSPSGGREEKLFF.